One sample yielded the 11 T cell receptor beta chains listed below, sequenced in a study of blood T cell repertoires in COVID-19. Sequencing used immunoSEQ multiplex PCR; TCRdb keeps in-frame clones, though not all of them. This table holds 200,000 to 250,000 clones, 92% found once. Material for sequencing was peripheral blood. Every receptor here comes from a man younger than 45 with acute or convalescent COVID-19.

The J gene is TRBJ1-5, the V gene TRBV28, with D maybe TRBD1 (5 bases). Germline CDR1 and CDR2: MDHEN and SYDVKM. V was cut by 10 bases and J by 7 bases, with 20 bases left in between. There are 14 residues in the CDR3. CDR3 in amino acids: CATRTTVLGQPQHF. For the CDR3, the DNA is TGTGCCACCCGAACGACAGTCCTCGGGCAGCCCCAGCATTTT.

The rearrangement uses TRBV19 and TRBJ2-7; D is unclear. The ends were cut back, 3 bases at V and 5 bases at J, with 11 bases in the middle. CDR3 length: 13 amino acids. The germline gives CDR1 LNHDA, CDR2 SQIVND (reference sequence). The CDR3, as DNA: TGTGCCAGTAGTATTTTAGCCAGCGACGAGCAGTACTTC. It is translated as CASSILASDEQYF.

The chain carries TRBV9 and TRBJ2-2, with 9 bases aligning to TRBD1. The trim removed 0 bases at V and 5 bases at J, leaving 5 bases unmatched. The CDR3 runs to 16 residues. Germline CDR1 is SGDLS and CDR2 is YYNGEE. The CDR3 spells CASSVGIGTGTGELFF. DNA of the CDR3: TGTGCCAGCAGCGTAGGGATCGGGACAGGGACCGGGGAGCTGTTTTTT.

This CDR3 is CASSTTGFSEAFF. The CDR3 DNA reads TGTGCCAGCAGTACAACAGGATTTTCTGAAGCTTTCTTT. This chain links TRBV28 with TRBJ1-1; tentatively, D is TRBD1 (5 bases). The CDR3 runs to 13 residues. The germline CDR1 and CDR2 sequences are MDHEN and SYDVKM. V lost 5 bases and J lost 6, with 13 bases in between.

V gene TRBV5-4 combines with J gene TRBJ1-2, with 7 bases identical to TRBD1. J was trimmed by 1 base and V by 4 bases; bases with no gene match: 13. Germline assignment: CDR1 SGHNT and CDR2 YYREEE (reference sequence). The length of the CDR3 is 17 residues. The CDR3 sequence: CASSRGLDGGSNYGYTF. CDR3 DNA: TGTGCCAGCAGCAGGGGGCTGGATGGTGGCAGTAACTATGGCTACACCTTC.

This chain uses TRBV27 with TRBJ2-7, with no clear D. There are 15 residues in the CDR3. CDR1 is MNHEY and CDR2 is SMNVEV in the germline V gene (reference sequence). Deletions cut 6 bases from V and 4 bases from J, with 19 bases between. This chain's CDR3 is CASSQVWAAKYEQYF. The CDR3 bases are TGTGCCAGCAGCCAGGTATGGGCAGCAAAATACGAGCAGTACTTC.

This chain uses TRBV9 with TRBJ1-2; D call uncertain. Germline V CDR1 and CDR2: SGDLS, YYNGEE. The CDR3 runs to 11 residues. The V gene lost 0 bases and the J gene lost 7 bases, with 4 bases spanning the gap. The CDR3 nucleotides are TGTGCCAGCAGCGTAGGCGCTGGCTACACCTTC. Protein product: CASSVGAGYTF.

V gene TRBV24-1 combines with J gene TRBJ2-2, with D maybe TRBD1 (6 bases). The CDR3 consists of 16 residues. Germline CDR1 reads KGHDR; CDR2 reads SFDVKD. V lost 4 bases to trimming and J lost 4 bases, with 15 bases between them. The CDR3 spells CATSDDGGTSTGELFF. CDR3 bases: TGTGCCACCAGTGACGATGGGGGCACGAGCACCGGGGAGCTGTTTTTT.

The chain has TRBV4-1 and TRBJ2-5; the match to TRBD2 covers 8 bases. Germline CDR1 MGHRA, CDR2 YSYEKL. There are 15 residues in the CDR3. V trimming: 4 bases; J trimming: 4 bases; junction bases outside the gene matches: 8. CDR3 residues: CASSPVSSGPETQYF. The CDR3 DNA reads TGCGCCAGCAGCCCCGTTTCTAGCGGGCCAGAGACCCAGTACTTC.

The rearrangement links TRBV3-1 (or the pseudogene TRBV3-2) to TRBJ1-1; tentatively, D is TRBD1 (5 bases). V shed 3 bases and J shed 0 bases, with 17 bases lying between them. The CDR3 length is 17 residues. Germline lookup yields CDR1 LGHDT and CDR2 YNNKEL (reference sequence). The CDR3 bases are TGTGCCAGCAGCCACAACTTCAAAGGGGTAGTGAACACTGAAGCTTTCTTT. Protein sequence: CASSHNFKGVVNTEAFF.

The chain uses TRBV9 and TRBJ2-7; TRBD1 is a possible D gene (5 bases). CDR3 length equals 13 residues. Germline V gives CDR1 SGDLS, CDR2 YYNGEE. Trimming took off 1 base at V and 3 bases at J, with 8 bases between the two ends. CDR3 loop: CASSVQGNYEQYF. The CDR3 DNA reads TGTGCCAGCAGCGTACAGGGCAACTACGAGCAGTACTTC.